The present T cell receptor (beta chain) was sequenced within a study of OX40 agonist ivuxolimab in advanced cancers. Overall study: Patients undergoing dose escalation presented with hepatocellular carcinoma, melanoma, renal cell or head and neck cancer. Patients were around 83% male with ages roughly 23 to 79, mean about 60.

In regard to this clone: The antigen remains undetermined.

CDR3 length equals 16 residues. The junction had 9 bases not matched to a gene; V was cut back by 5 bases and J by 6 bases. CDR1 is LNHDA, CDR2 SQIVND, per germline (reference sequence). Here immunoSEQ multiplex PCR was the method, and the copy in TCRdb shows in-frame clones only, minus some. This sample carries tens of thousands of clones, 90% of them seen once, and the ten largest clones take 26%. Study results and limitations: Determination of antigen specificity was not performed for the expanded peripheral T cells.

Peripheral blood came from all dose cohorts at three timepoints. This clonotype originated in an adult with an advanced solid tumor such as melanoma, head and neck, liver or kidney cancer. The V and J genes are TRBV19 and TRBJ2-1; 11 bases are shared with TRBD2. Sequenced material: CD4+ or CD8+ T cells sorted from blood, taken in a trial of the OX40 agonist ivuxolimab. For the CDR3, the DNA is TGTGCCAGTAGTCCCTTAGCGGGAGGGGTTCCCAATGAGCAGTTCTTC. Its translation: CASSPLAGGVPNEQFF.